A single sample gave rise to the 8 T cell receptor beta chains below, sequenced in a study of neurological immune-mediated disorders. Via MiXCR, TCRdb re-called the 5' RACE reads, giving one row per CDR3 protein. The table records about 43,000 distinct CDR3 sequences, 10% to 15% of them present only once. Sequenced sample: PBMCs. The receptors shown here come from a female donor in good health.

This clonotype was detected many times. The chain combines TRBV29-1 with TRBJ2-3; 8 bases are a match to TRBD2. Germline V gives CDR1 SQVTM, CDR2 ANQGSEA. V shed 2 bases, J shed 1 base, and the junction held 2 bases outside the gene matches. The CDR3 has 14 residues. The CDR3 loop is CSVERRGGTDTQYF. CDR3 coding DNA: TGCAGCGTTGAAAGGCGGGGGGGCACAGATACGCAGTATTTT.

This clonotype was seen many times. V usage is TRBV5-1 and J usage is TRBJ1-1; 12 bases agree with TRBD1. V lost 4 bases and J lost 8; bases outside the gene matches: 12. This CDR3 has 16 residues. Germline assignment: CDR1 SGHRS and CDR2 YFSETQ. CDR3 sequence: CASSTHPGTGGQEAFF. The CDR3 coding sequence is TGCGCCAGCAGCACCCACCCCGGGACAGGGGGCCAGGAAGCTTTCTTT.

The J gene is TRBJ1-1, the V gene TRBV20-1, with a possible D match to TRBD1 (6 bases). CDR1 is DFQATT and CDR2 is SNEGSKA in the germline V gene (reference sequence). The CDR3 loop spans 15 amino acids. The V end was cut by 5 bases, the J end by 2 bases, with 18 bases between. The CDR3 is CSAGGGATRNTEAFF. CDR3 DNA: TGCAGTGCTGGGGGGGGGGCGACGAGAAACACTGAAGCTTTCTTT.

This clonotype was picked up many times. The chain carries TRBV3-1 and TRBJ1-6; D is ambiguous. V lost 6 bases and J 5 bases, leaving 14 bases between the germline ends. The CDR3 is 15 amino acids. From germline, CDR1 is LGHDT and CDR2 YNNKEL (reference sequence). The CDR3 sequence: CASRERSDHNSPLHF. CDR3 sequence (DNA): TGTGCCAGCAGGGAACGGTCGGACCATAATTCACCCCTCCACTTT. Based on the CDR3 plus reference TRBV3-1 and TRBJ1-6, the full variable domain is DTAVSQTPKYLVTQMGNDKSIKCEQNLGHDTMYWYKQDSKKFLKIMFSYNNKELIINETVPNRFSPKSPDKAHLNLHINSLELGDSAVYFCASRERSDHNSPLHFGNGTRLTVT.

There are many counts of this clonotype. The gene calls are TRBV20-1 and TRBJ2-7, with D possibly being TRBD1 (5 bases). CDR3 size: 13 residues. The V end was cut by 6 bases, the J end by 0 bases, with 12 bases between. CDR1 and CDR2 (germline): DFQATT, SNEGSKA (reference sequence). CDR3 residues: CSAPDRSSYEQYF. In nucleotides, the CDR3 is TGCAGTGCCCCCGACAGATCCTCCTACGAGCAGTACTTC.

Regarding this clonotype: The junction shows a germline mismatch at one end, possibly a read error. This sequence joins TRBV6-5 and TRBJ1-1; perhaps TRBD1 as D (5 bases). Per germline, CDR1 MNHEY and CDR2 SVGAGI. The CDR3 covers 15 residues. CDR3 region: CAGSYQGGSDTEAFF. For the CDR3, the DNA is TGTGCCGGCAGTTACCAGGGCGGATCGGACACTGAAGCTTTCTTT.

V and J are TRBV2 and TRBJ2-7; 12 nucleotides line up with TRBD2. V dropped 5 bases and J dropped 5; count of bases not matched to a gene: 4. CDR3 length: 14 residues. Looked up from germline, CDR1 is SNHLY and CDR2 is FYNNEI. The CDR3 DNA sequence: TGTGCCAGCAGTTTGACTAGCGGGAGCCACGAGCAGTACTTC. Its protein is CASSLTSGSHEQYF. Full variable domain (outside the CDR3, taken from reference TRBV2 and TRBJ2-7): EPEVTQTPSHQVTQMGQEVILRCVPISNHLYFYWYRQILGQKVEFLVSFYNNEISEKSEIFDDQFSVERPDGSNFTLKIRSTKLEDSAMYFCASSLTSGSHEQYFGPGTRLTVT.

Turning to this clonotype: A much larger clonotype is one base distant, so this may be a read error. CDR3 coding DNA: TGTGCCAGCAGTCGGACAAAGGGAAATTCACCCCTCCACTTT. Protein: CASSRTKGNSPLHF. The chain has TRBV6-5 and TRBJ1-6, with a tentative D call TRBD1 (5 bases). CDR3 length: 14 residues. Germline assignment: CDR1 MNHEY and CDR2 SVGAGI. V was pared by 5 bases and J by 7 bases, with 12 bases between.